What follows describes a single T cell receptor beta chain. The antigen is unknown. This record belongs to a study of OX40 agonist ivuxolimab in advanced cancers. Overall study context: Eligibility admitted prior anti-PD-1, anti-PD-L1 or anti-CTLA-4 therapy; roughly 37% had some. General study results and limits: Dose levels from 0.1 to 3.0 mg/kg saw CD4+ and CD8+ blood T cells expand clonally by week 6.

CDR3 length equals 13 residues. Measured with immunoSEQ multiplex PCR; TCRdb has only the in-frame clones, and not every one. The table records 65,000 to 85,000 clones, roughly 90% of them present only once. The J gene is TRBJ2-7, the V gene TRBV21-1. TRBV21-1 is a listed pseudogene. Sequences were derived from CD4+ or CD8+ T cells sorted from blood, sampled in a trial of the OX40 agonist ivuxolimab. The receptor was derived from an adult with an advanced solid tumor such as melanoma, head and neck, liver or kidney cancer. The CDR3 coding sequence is TGTGCCAGCAGCAAATTAGAAGGGTCCGGGCAGTACTTC. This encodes CASSKLEGSGQYF.